The clone carrying this T cell receptor beta chain has just a few counts. MiXCR was run by TCRdb on the PCR reads, yielding one entry per CDR3 protein. The sample lists under 600,000 distinct CDR3 sequences, 20% to 25% occurring once. This sample is drawn from a study of molecular identifiers for immune sequencing clone quantification. Germline CDR1 and CDR2: LNHNV and YYDKDF (reference sequence). CDR3 length equals 15 residues. With 1 base removed from V and 1 base from J, the gap between germline ends came to 10 bases. The specimen was naive CD8+ T cells from blood, with Jurkat cell RNA spiked in. Documented subset: FACS-sorted CD8+CD4-CCR7+CD45RA+ naive T cells. The J gene is TRBJ1-2, the V gene TRBV15; tentatively, D is TRBD1 (5 bases). This TCR was recovered from a human donor in good health. Some libraries in this study had Jurkat cell RNA spiked in. CDR3 sequence: CATSRAQEINYGYTF. CDR3 DNA sequence: TGTGCCACCAGCAGAGCACAGGAGATTAACTATGGCTACACCTTC.